This entry describes one T cell receptor beta chain. What it recognizes is unknown. The data were taken from a study of CD8+ T cells in alopecia areata. Study-wide results and limits: Sequenced scalp T cells also include alphabeta T cells resident in normal skin. Compared with normal scalp, lesional scalp had higher clonality and more expanded CD8+ clones.

Trimming pared 8 bases from V and 4 bases from J, leaving 8 bases between. The germline V gene has CDR1 GTSNPN and CDR2 SVGIG (reference sequence). The CDR3 extends over 11 amino acids. Treatment indicated: oral pan-JAK inhibitor, 5-10 mg twice daily. Collection of lesional scalp punch biopsies and peripheral blood was performed in alopecia areata patients. CD4+ and CD8+ T cells were sorted from PBMCs. In each case, RNA was isolated and then reverse transcribed into cDNA as the sequencing template. TCRdb's copy holds only in-frame clones and misses some; the assay was immunoSEQ multiplex PCR. Here the sample spans a few hundred thousand clones, over 60% being singletons.

The genes are TRBV30 and TRBJ2-2; possibly TRBD1 for D (5 bases). Sample: CD4+ T cells sorted from blood, taken at roughly week 45, from a patient treated with tofacitinib. The sequence derives from a human donor with alopecia areata. CDR3 bases: TGTGCCGCCCAGGGCACCGGGGAGCTGTTTTTT. It encodes CAAQGTGELFF.